The 22 T cell receptor beta chains presented below share a single source sample, sequenced in a study of blood T cell repertoires in COVID-19. TCRdb's copy holds only in-frame clones and misses some; the assay was immunoSEQ multiplex PCR. The sample lists 400,000 to 450,000 clones, around 91% occurring once. Material: peripheral blood. All receptors derive from a woman aged 40 to 50 with COVID-19, enrolled during active disease.

The chain combines TRBV19 with TRBJ2-1, with TRBD2 identical over 14 bases. Germline V gene data show CDR1 as LNHDA and CDR2 as SQIVND (reference sequence). The V segment lost 7 bases and the J segment 7 bases; nucleotides outside the gene matches: 12. The CDR3 spans 17 residues. This CDR3 reads CASTETKGLAGVNEQFF. CDR3 coding DNA: TGTGCCAGTACCGAAACCAAGGGACTAGCGGGAGTAAATGAGCAGTTCTTC.

The chain has TRBV28 and TRBJ2-4; D is possibly TRBD1 (6 bases). V was trimmed by 3 bases and J by 0 bases, leaving 24 bases between them. The CDR3 loop spans 20 amino acids. Germline V gives CDR1 MDHEN, CDR2 SYDVKM. CDR3 residues: CASSFMTFDRLDLAKNIQYF. The CDR3 region has the DNA TGTGCCAGCAGTTTTATGACCTTCGACAGGCTGGACCTAGCCAAAAACATTCAGTACTTC.

V usage is TRBV28 and J usage is TRBJ2-7; 10 nucleotides agree with TRBD1. With V trimmed by 2 bases and J by 1 base, 2 bases remained unmatched. Germline CDR1 MDHEN, CDR2 SYDVKM. CDR3 length: 15 residues. The CDR3 loop reads CASSLGTGVSYEQYF. The CDR3 DNA follows: TGTGCCAGCAGTTTAGGGACAGGGGTATCCTACGAGCAGTACTTC. Together with reference TRBV28 and TRBJ2-7, the CDR3 gives the full variable domain: DVKVTQSSRYLVKRTGEKVFLECVQDMDHENMFWYRQDPGLGLRLIYFSYDVKMKEKGDIPEGYSVSREKKERFSLILESASTNQTSMYLCASSLGTGVSYEQYFGPGTRLTVT.

V and J are TRBV6-5 and TRBJ2-7; tentatively, D is TRBD1 (5 bases). The V end lost 4 bases, the J end lost 3 bases, and 19 bases lay between the germline ends. This CDR3 region has 16 residues. Germline CDR1 and CDR2: MNHEY and SVGAGI. The CDR3 region has the DNA TGTGCCAGCAGTTCAGTCCAGGGAACAAGTCTCTACGAGCAGTACTTC. Translated, it gives CASSSVQGTSLYEQYF.

This sequence joins TRBV2 and TRBJ1-4; 9 positions match TRBD1. CDR3 length: 14 residues. Germline assignment: CDR1 SNHLY and CDR2 FYNNEI. Trimming removed 6 bases from V and 8 bases from J; junction bases left unmatched: 7. CDR3 residues: CASRPGQGWEKLFF. Here the CDR3 DNA reads TGTGCCAGCAGGCCGGGACAGGGATGGGAAAAACTGTTTTTT.

This clone occurred many times. V and J are TRBV6-1 and TRBJ2-5; 13 nucleotides align to TRBD2. Trimming removed 2 bases from V and 5 bases from J; junction bases left unmatched: 2. The CDR3 has 15 amino acids. CDR1 is MNHNS and CDR2 is SASEGT in the germline V gene. Here the CDR3 DNA reads TGTGCCAGCAGTGAAACTAGCGGGGGGGCGGAGACCCAGTACTTC. Protein product: CASSETSGGAETQYF.

The rearrangement links TRBV10-3 to TRBJ1-1, with D possibly being TRBD1 (5 bases). V lost 0 bases and J lost 7, with 6 bases in between. The germline V gene encodes CDR1 ENHRY and CDR2 SYGVKD. The length of the CDR3 is 12 residues. CDR3 nucleotides: TGTGCCATCAGTGAGTCCAGGGTTGAAGCTTTCTTT. Protein: CAISESRVEAFF.

The V gene is TRBV11-2, the J gene TRBJ2-7, with a possible D match to TRBD1 (6 bases). Germline V gene sequence: CDR1 SGHAT, CDR2 FQNNGV. Trimming left V 0 bases short and J 2 bases short, with 14 bases between. This CDR3 is 16 amino acids long. Here the CDR3 reads CASSLEGTPRPYEQYF. The CDR3 nucleotides read TGTGCCAGCAGCTTAGAAGGGACACCACGGCCCTACGAGCAGTACTTC.

The DNA of the CDR3 is TGTGCCAGCTCAGTCCGGGACAGAGTCTACAATGAGCAGTTCTTC. Translation gives CASSVRDRVYNEQFF. V usage is TRBV18 and J usage is TRBJ2-1, with 7 bases that match TRBD1. The V segment lost 5 bases and the J segment 3 bases; nucleotides outside the gene matches: 7. The CDR3 sequence is 15 residues long. Germline values: CDR1 KGHSH, CDR2 LQKENI.

V gene TRBV13 combines with J gene TRBJ1-2, with a weak D call TRBD1 (6 bases). Between the trimmed V and J ends, which lost 8 bases and 6 bases, there was a span of 22 bases. This CDR3 contains 15 residues. CDR1 PRHDT and CDR2 FYEKMQ come from the germline V gene (reference sequence). This CDR3 is CASFRLGGRMDGYTF. CDR3 nucleotide sequence: TGTGCCAGCTTCCGTCTCGGGGGGCGGATGGATGGCTACACCTTC. Variable domain in full (rest from reference TRBV13 and TRBJ1-2): AAGVIQSPRHLIKEKRETATLKCYPIPRHDTVYWYQQGPGQDPQFLISFYEKMQSDKGSIPDRFSAQQFSDYHSELNMSSLELGDSALYFCASFRLGGRMDGYTFGSGTRLTVV.

The chain employs TRBV6-4 and TRBJ2-1; TRBD1 might be the D (6 bases). The V end lost 4 bases, the J end lost 0 bases, and 10 bases lay between the germline ends. The germline V gene has CDR1 MRHNA and CDR2 SNTAGT. CDR3 length: 15 amino acids. This chain's CDR3 is CASSAETGSYNEQFF. The CDR3 coding sequence is TGTGCCAGCAGTGCCGAGACAGGCTCCTACAATGAGCAGTTCTTC.

The rearrangement uses TRBV6-2 or TRBV6-3 and TRBJ1-1, with 8 bases fitting TRBD1. The germline V gene has CDR1 MNHEY and CDR2 SVGEGT. V lost 6 bases and J lost 1; bases outside the gene matches: 4. The CDR3 spans 14 residues. The CDR3 DNA is TGTGCCAGCAGCCTCACAGGGGGGAACACTGAAGCTTTCTTT. Amino acid sequence: CASSLTGGNTEAFF.

The J gene is TRBJ2-7, the V gene TRBV29-1; 8 bases align to TRBD1. The V gene end was trimmed by 7 bases and the J gene end by 5 bases; junction bases not matched to a gene: 10. Germline CDR1 and CDR2: SQVTM and ANQGSEA. The CDR3 length is 13 residues. The CDR3 region is CSASGQARDEQYF. The CDR3 DNA sequence: TGCAGCGCTTCGGGACAGGCAAGGGACGAGCAGTACTTC.

As for this clone: The same CDR3 also results from other DNA sequences found in this sample. The chain combines TRBV7-3 with TRBJ1-2; 10 bases align to TRBD1. With V trimmed by 5 bases and J by 5 bases, 2 bases remained unmatched. Germline CDR1 SGHTA, CDR2 FQGTGA. CDR3 size: 13 residues. The CDR3: CASSRGQGYGYTF. The CDR3 bases are TGTGCCAGCAGCCGGGGACAGGGGTATGGCTACACCTTC. The full variable domain, with the rest looked up from reference TRBV7-3 and TRBJ1-2, is GAGVSQTPSNKVTEKGKYVELRCDPISGHTALYWYRQSLGQGPEFLIYFQGTGAADDSGLPNDRFFAVRPEGSVSTLKIQRTERGDSAVYLCASSRGQGYGYTFGSGTRLTVV.

The rearrangement joins TRBV27 to TRBJ2-7; 13 nucleotides agree with TRBD2. The CDR3 loop spans 14 amino acids. The germline gives CDR1 MNHEY, CDR2 SMNVEV (reference sequence). The J segment lost 6 bases and the V segment lost 5 bases, leaving 4 bases of the junction unmatched. The CDR3 DNA is TGTGCCAGCAGTGGGACTAGCGGGATATCCGAGCAGTACTTC. It is translated as CASSGTSGISEQYF.

V is TRBV7-8 and J is TRBJ1-1; D possibly corresponds to TRBD1 (5 bases). This CDR3 is built from 13 residues. Trimming cost V 7 bases and J 3 bases, with 12 bases left between them. Looked up from germline, CDR1 is SGHVS and CDR2 is FQNEAQ. The CDR3 here is CASMQGGYTEAFF. The CDR3 region has the DNA TGTGCCAGCATGCAGGGAGGGTACACTGAAGCTTTCTTT.

J is TRBJ1-3 and V is TRBV9; tentatively, D is TRBD1 (6 bases). Germline V CDR1 and CDR2: SGDLS, YYNGEE. CDR3 size: 16 residues. Trimming took 0 bases from V and 2 from J, leaving 12 bases between them. The CDR3 sequence: CASSVETGQAGNTIYF. The CDR3 coding sequence is TGTGCCAGCAGCGTAGAAACAGGGCAAGCTGGAAACACCATATATTTT.

This rearrangement joins TRBV7-3 to TRBJ2-1, with TRBD1 matching over 7 bases. There are 15 residues in the CDR3. The V and J ends lost 7 bases and 1 base, in that order; junction bases with no gene match: 7. Germline V gives CDR1 SGHTA, CDR2 FQGTGA. CDR3 sequence (DNA): TGTGCCAGCACCTTGGACAGGCGGTCCTACAATGAGCAGTTCTTC. Translated, it gives CASTLDRRSYNEQFF.

CDR3 residues: CASSGQGAGSNEQFF. The DNA for the CDR3 is TGTGCCAGCAGCGGACAGGGGGCTGGGAGCAATGAGCAGTTCTTC. The V and J genes are TRBV6-5 and TRBJ2-1; TRBD1 matches 11 bases. Germline assignment: CDR1 MNHEY and CDR2 SVGAGI. The CDR3 loop spans 15 amino acids. Germline trimming cut 6 bases from V and 6 bases from J; bases unmatched to any gene: 7.

The chain employs TRBV2 and TRBJ1-2; tentative D call: TRBD1 (5 bases). The ends were cut back, 10 bases at V and 6 bases at J, with 18 bases in the middle. The CDR3 extends over 13 amino acids. Germline CDR1 and CDR2: SNHLY and FYNNEI. CDR3 region: CATPLGGENGYTF. The CDR3 DNA is TGTGCCACCCCCTTGGGAGGGGAGAATGGCTACACCTTC.

The gene calls are TRBV7-9 and TRBJ1-2, with D possibly being TRBD1 (5 bases). Germline CDR1 is SEHNR and CDR2 is FQNEAQ (reference sequence). V lost 5 bases and J 0 bases, leaving 13 bases between the germline ends. There are 15 residues in the CDR3. CDR3 DNA sequence: TGTGCCAGCAGCCCGACCGGGGGAGCTAACTATGGCTACACCTTC. This translates into CASSPTGGANYGYTF. The whole variable domain, remainder taken from reference TRBV7-9 and TRBJ1-2, is DTGVSQNPRHKITKRGQNVTFRCDPISEHNRLYWYRQTLGQGPEFLTYFQNEAQLEKSRLLSDRFSAERPKGSFSTLEIQRTEQGDSAMYLCASSPTGGANYGYTFGSGTRLTVV.

Here the CDR3 DNA reads TGTGCCAGCAGCAAGATACAGGGGTCGGACACTGAAGCTTTCTTT. Translating it yields CASSKIQGSDTEAFF. The chain combines TRBV5-4 with TRBJ1-1; 7 positions agree with TRBD1. V gave up 4 bases and J gave up 3 bases; unmatched junction bases: 9. Germline assignment: CDR1 SGHNT and CDR2 YYREEE (reference sequence). The CDR3 is 15 residues long.